This TCR beta chain was recorded in a study of shared clonotypes between healthy human individuals. Turning to the study itself: The composition of the donors was a couple of women and three men aged 18 to 49.

Assay execution proceeded at the deep level. Profiling relied on immunoSEQ multiplex PCR, and the TCRdb table lists in-frame clones only, not all of them. The sample has around 450,000 clones, roughly 77% seen once; the top ten hold less than 15%. This CDR3 comprises 15 residues. V was trimmed by 1 base and J by 0 bases, leaving 9 bases between them. The germline CDR1 and CDR2 sequences are SGHAT and FQNNGV. The TCR sequence derives from a woman between 40 and 55 years old in good health. Some clones in this sample may be carry-over from other donors' samples. Sequencing was done on a sample of PBMCs. The chain has TRBV11-2 and TRBJ1-1; D unclear. The CDR3 here is CASSLAASMNTEAFF. The DNA for the CDR3 is TGTGCCAGCAGCTTAGCTGCCAGCATGAACACTGAAGCTTTCTTT.